This T cell receptor (beta chain) emerged from a study of T cell responses to AZD1222 COVID-19 vaccine. Study-wide findings and caveats: Baseline seropositives among AZD1222 recipients totaled only five or six. Unmutated variant regions reportedly attract nearly half of all spike-specific TCRs. Donors, mostly white British, included more females; clonal diversity was possibly underestimated.

CDR1 is SEHNR, CDR2 FQNEAQ, per germline (reference sequence). The CDR3 loop spans 19 amino acids. Unmatched junction bases numbered 14, after V lost 5 bases and J lost 1 base. Assay: immunoSEQ multiplex PCR; the TCRdb copy retains only in-frame clones and omits some. The table lists 130,000 or so clones, around 83% of them singletons, with 9.5% to 15% in the top ten. This clone was found once. What it binds is unknown. This receptor was identified in an adult in good health. This rearrangement joins TRBV7-9 to TRBJ2-6; TRBD2 matches 7 bases. Sequences were derived from peripheral blood, sampled on day 0 of AZD1222 vaccination. This CDR3 reads CASSRRTSPTLSGANVLTF. CDR3 DNA sequence: TGTGCCAGCAGCCGGAGGACTAGTCCTACCTTGTCTGGGGCCAACGTCCTGACTTTC.